A selection of T cell receptor beta chains follows, all from one sample in a study of cytomegalovirus exposure and HLA in healthy donors. Method: immunoSEQ multiplex PCR; TCRdb's copy keeps in-frame clones and lacks some. Of 150,000 to 200,000 clones listed, just over 75% are singletons. Sample: PBMCs. The receptors shown here come from a woman aged 55-75 years in good health and CMV-seropositive. Each CDR3 is given with its conserved first and last residue. D genes are given only for firm matches. Clone size, where shown, is once, few, many, or a class for clones that have expanded.

j_call | d_call | v_call | clone_size | cdr3_aa | cdr3_nt
TRBJ1-1 | - | TRBV30 | once | CAWSILGQEAFF | TGTGCCTGGAGCATATTGGGCCAAGAAGCTTTCTTT
TRBJ2-7 | TRBD2 | TRBV7-8 | - | CASSLGERGAHRYEQYF | TGTGCCAGCAGCTTAGGGGAGCGGGGGGCACACCGTTACGAGCAGTACTTC
TRBJ2-2 | TRBD1 | TRBV19 | few | CASSTPGQGIAGELFF | TGTGCCAGTAGTACCCCGGGACAGGGTATCGCCGGGGAGCTGTTTTTT
TRBJ1-5 | - | TRBV5-8 | - | CASSLWGGMGQPQHF | TGTGCCAGCAGCCTATGGGGAGGGATGGGTCAGCCCCAGCATTTT
TRBJ2-3 | - | TRBV28 | - | CASSSRQDRTDTQYF | TGTGCCAGCAGTTCTAGACAGGATAGGACAGATACGCAGTATTTT
TRBJ1-1 | - | TRBV4-1 | few | CASSLSEENTEAFF | TGCGCCAGCAGCCTGTCCGAGGAAAACACTGAAGCTTTCTTT
TRBJ1-5 | TRBD1 | TRBV30 | - | CAWSFRTGARDQPQHF | TGTGCCTGGAGTTTCCGGACAGGGGCTAGGGATCAGCCCCAGCATTTT
TRBJ2-3 | - | TRBV18 | few | CASSPPRDTTQYF | TGTGCCAGCTCACCACCGAGGGATACTACGCAGTATTTT
TRBJ1-2 | - | TRBV9 | - | CASGGGADGYTF | TGTGCCAGCGGGGGGGGCGCCGATGGCTACACCTTC
TRBJ2-2 | - | TRBV5-6 | - | CASSLRGTHTGELFF | TGTGCCAGCAGCTTAAGGGGGACGCACACCGGGGAGCTGTTTTTT
TRBJ1-3 | TRBD1 | TRBV10-3 | - | CAISENRGEGGNTIYF | TGTGCCATCAGTGAAAACAGGGGTGAAGGAGGAAACACCATATATTTT
TRBJ2-3 | TRBD1 | TRBV5-1 | - | CASSSSGGQNTQYF | TGCGCCAGCAGCTCCTCAGGGGGTCAAAATACGCAGTATTTT
TRBJ2-7 | TRBD1 | TRBV5-4 | - | CASSLGTGSIPPLEQYF | TGTGCCAGCAGCTTGGGGACAGGGTCAATCCCACCTTTAGAGCAGTACTTC
TRBJ2-7 | - | TRBV19 | - | CASSIGGRIYEQYF | TGTGCCAGTAGTATAGGAGGGCGGATCTACGAGCAGTACTTC
TRBJ1-3 | TRBD1 | TRBV7-2 | few | CASSFGTGESGNTIYF | TGTGCCAGCAGCTTCGGGACAGGGGAGTCTGGAAACACCATATATTTT
TRBJ1-4 | TRBD1 | TRBV7-8 | once | CASSPGQGSNEKLFF | TGTGCCAGCAGCCCGGGACAGGGGTCTAATGAAAAACTGTTTTTT
TRBJ1-1 | TRBD1 | TRBV4-3 | - | CASSPGQGKDTEAFF | TGCGCCAGCAGCCCCGGACAGGGAAAGGACACTGAAGCTTTCTTT
TRBJ1-5 | - | TRBV29-1 | once | CSVVFKDYNQPQHF | TGCAGCGTTGTGTTTAAGGACTACAATCAGCCCCAGCATTTT
TRBJ1-2 | - | TRBV28 | - | CASRRDPGDRGYTF | TGTGCCAGCAGACGTGATCCAGGGGATAGAGGCTACACCTTC
TRBJ2-7 | - | TRBV2 | few | CASSEVKQAYEQYF | TGTGCCAGCAGTGAAGTTAAACAAGCCTACGAGCAGTACTTC
TRBJ2-1 | TRBD2 | TRBV4-1 | few | CASSREGSGGFDEQFF | TGCGCCAGCAGCCGGGAGGGGAGCGGGGGGTTTGATGAGCAGTTCTTC
TRBJ2-1 | TRBD2 | TRBV6-1 | - | CASGLGTSDYNEQFF | TGTGCCAGCGGCCTCGGGACTAGCGACTACAATGAGCAGTTCTTC
TRBJ2-7 | TRBD2 | TRBV5-4 | - | CASSLVSSGSYEQYF | TGTGCCAGCAGCTTGGTTTCTAGCGGAAGCTACGAGCAGTACTTC
TRBJ1-5 | - | TRBV10-2 | - | CASRPGISNQLQHF | TGCGCCAGCAGACCGGGGATTAGCAATCAGCTCCAGCATTTT
TRBJ1-1 | TRBD1 | TRBV5-6 | - | CASSLVRGRSTEAFF | TGTGCCAGCAGCTTGGTCAGGGGGCGCTCTACTGAAGCTTTCTTT
TRBJ1-1 | TRBD1 | TRBV5-1 | - | CASSRGASTGGTEAFF | TGCGCCAGCAGCAGGGGTGCATCGACAGGGGGAACTGAAGCTTTCTTT
TRBJ2-6 | - | TRBV28 | - | CASSKGSGANGLTF | TGTGCCAGCAGTAAGGGTTCTGGGGCCAACGGCCTGACTTTC
TRBJ2-2 | TRBD1 | TRBV7-3 | - | CASSLKGQGAGELFF | TGTGCCAGCAGCTTAAAAGGACAGGGCGCCGGGGAGCTGTTTTTT
TRBJ2-2 | TRBD2 | TRBV7-9 | few | CASSSRTSGGSGELFF | TGTGCCAGCAGCTCCCGGACTAGCGGGGGGTCCGGGGAGCTGTTTTTT
TRBJ2-5 | TRBD1 | TRBV7-2 | - | CASSLAGDRTSGTQYF | TGTGCCAGCAGCTTAGCTGGGGACAGAACCTCCGGGACCCAGTACTTC
TRBJ2-3 | - | TRBV25-1 | - | CASSEVVPSTDTQYF | TGTGCCAGCAGTGAGGTAGTACCTAGCACAGATACGCAGTATTTT
TRBJ2-6 | - | TRBV2 | once | CASSQIIGANVLTF | TGTGCCAGCAGTCAGATTATTGGGGCCAACGTCCTGACTTTC
TRBJ1-3 | - | TRBV18 | - | CASSPTTGYSGNTIYF | TGTGCCAGCTCACCAACCACAGGATACTCTGGAAACACCATATATTTT
TRBJ2-3 | TRBD1 | TRBV10-3 | - | CAISGTGQGRVTDTQYF | TGTGCCATCAGTGGGACCGGACAGGGGAGGGTTACAGATACGCAGTATTTT
TRBJ2-7 | TRBD2 | TRBV10-3 | many | CAIKRTSGSSYEQYF | TGTGCCATCAAGCGGACTAGCGGGAGCTCCTACGAGCAGTACTTC
TRBJ2-7 | TRBD1 | TRBV7-7 | - | CASSPTPGQGHEQYF | TGTGCCAGCAGCCCGACCCCGGGACAGGGTCACGAGCAGTACTTC
TRBJ1-4 | TRBD1 | TRBV6-1 | once | CASSSLGQGGEKLFF | TGTGCCAGCAGTTCCCTGGGACAGGGCGGTGAAAAACTGTTTTTT
TRBJ1-1 | TRBD1 | TRBV19 | - | CASSLWDRWNTEAFF | TGTGCCAGTAGTCTTTGGGACAGATGGAACACTGAAGCTTTCTTT
TRBJ1-1 | TRBD1 | TRBV15 | few | CATSNVTGWLGSGRTEAFF | TGTGCCACCAGCAATGTGACAGGGTGGTTGGGGAGCGGTAGGACTGAAGCTTTCTTT